This T cell receptor beta chain derives from a study of lymphopenia after photon versus proton radiotherapy. Study-level points and caveats: A bigger post-nadir fall in TCR diversity correlated inversely with survival time in deceased patients. Post-nadir diversity loss with photons came from oligoclonal expansion, particularly CD8+ Temra cells. Only patients who died were analyzed for survival; proton advantage is unproven. Proton therapy kept repertoires fairly stable, unlike photons, which gained effector/memory cells.

Details on this clone: The antigen remains unidentified.

V was pared by 0 bases and J by 6 bases, with 4 bases of the junction left unmatched. This CDR3 has 16 amino acids. Germline lookup yields CDR1 SGHDT and CDR2 YYEEEE. TCRdb's copy holds only in-frame clones and misses some; the assay was immunoSEQ multiplex PCR. The sample records 77,000 or so clones, 65% to 85% being singletons. V is TRBV5-6 and J is TRBJ2-1; 12 nucleotides align to TRBD2. The sample consisted of peripheral blood, taken from a patient treated with proton-based radiotherapy. This TCR came from a man in his 60s with pancreatic cancer. CDR3 residues: CASSLGPSGRGNEQFF. CDR3 nucleotide sequence: TGTGCCAGCAGCTTGGGACCTAGCGGGAGGGGCAATGAGCAGTTCTTC. The full variable domain, its missing parts supplied by reference TRBV5-6 and TRBJ2-1, is DAGVTQSPTHLIKTRGQQVTLRCSPKSGHDTVSWYQQALGQGPQFIFQYYEEEERQRGNFPDRFSGHQFPNYSSELNVNALLLGDSALYLCASSLGPSGRGNEQFFGPGTRLTVL.